This TCR beta chain came from a study of Ad26.COV2.S vaccination and SARS-CoV-2 variants. Study in general: Intramuscularly, Ad26.COV2.S was given either once or twice, 56 days apart.

A single count supports this clone. Antigen: not known. Study-wide points: Non-spike TCR breadth showed similarity between vaccine and placebo recipients.

Sequencing was performed with immunoSEQ multiplex PCR; in TCRdb, only in-frame clones are kept and a portion is missing. The table records approximately 420,000 clones, more than 75% of them present only once. The CDR3 loop spans 14 amino acids. The germline gives CDR1 MNHEY, CDR2 SVGAGI. The V end lost 6 bases, the J end lost 0 bases, and 12 bases lay between the germline ends. The treatment denotes: over 15 received Ad26.COV2.S at low or high dose, single or two shots; about 5 received placebo; per-sample allocation not given. Collection of the samples took place on day 63 after the first injection of vaccine or placebo.

Specimen: peripheral blood, collected in a trial of Ad26.COV2.S vaccine versus placebo. This TCR derives from a person between 18 and 65 years old who received the Ad26.COV2.S COVID-19 vaccine or a placebo. V usage is TRBV6-5 and J usage is TRBJ2-7; D remains unclear. The CDR3 loop is CASRLTQSSYEQYF. The CDR3 nucleotides read TGTGCCAGCAGGTTAACTCAAAGCTCCTACGAGCAGTACTTC.